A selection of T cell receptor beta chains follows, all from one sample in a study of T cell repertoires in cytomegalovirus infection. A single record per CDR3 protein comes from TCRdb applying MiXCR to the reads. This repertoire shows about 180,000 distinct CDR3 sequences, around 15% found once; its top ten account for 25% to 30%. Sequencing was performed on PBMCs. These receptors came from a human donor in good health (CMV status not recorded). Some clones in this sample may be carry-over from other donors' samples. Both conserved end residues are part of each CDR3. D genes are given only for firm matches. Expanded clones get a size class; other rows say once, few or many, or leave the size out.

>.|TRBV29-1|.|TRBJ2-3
TGCAGCCTCCGACAGGTTTCTAGCACAGATACGCAGTATTTT
CSLRQVSSTDTQYF
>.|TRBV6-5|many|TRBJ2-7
TGTGCCAGCAGTTACTCAAAAGGGAGAGGTGCCGAGCAGTACTTC
CASSYSKGRGAEQYF
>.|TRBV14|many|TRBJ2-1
TGTGCCAGCAGCCAAGTTCGGACCTCCTCCTACAATGAGCAGTTCTTC
CASSQVRTSSYNEQFF
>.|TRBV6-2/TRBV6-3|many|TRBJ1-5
TGTGCCAGCAGGCTACGTCTCAATCAGCCCCAGCATTTT
CASRLRLNQPQHF
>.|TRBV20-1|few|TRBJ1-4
TGCAGTGCTCCGGGAGGGGCCCGGGTTAATGAAAAACTGTTTTTT
CSAPGGARVNEKLFF
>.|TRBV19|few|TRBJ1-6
TGTGCCAGTAGTGGGGGTGCTTATAATTCACCCCTCCACTTT
CASSGGAYNSPLHF
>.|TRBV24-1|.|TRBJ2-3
TGTGCCACCAGTTGGTCAGATACGCAGTATTTT
CATSWSDTQYF
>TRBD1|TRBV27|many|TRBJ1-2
TGTGCCAGCAGTTCACAGGGGATTGCCTACACCTTC
CASSSQGIAYTF
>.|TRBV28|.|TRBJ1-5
TGTGCCAGCGGCTCCCCGGGGTCAAATCAGCCCCAGCATTTT
CASGSPGSNQPQHF
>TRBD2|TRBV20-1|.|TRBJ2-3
TGCAGTGCCCGACTAGCGGGGGGCACAGATACGCAGTATTTT
CSARLAGGTDTQYF
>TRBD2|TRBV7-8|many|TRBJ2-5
TGTGCCAGCAGCTTAGAACTTGCGGGGGGGCGAAAAGAGACCCAGTACTTC
CASSLELAGGRKETQYF
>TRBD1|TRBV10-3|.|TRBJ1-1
TGTGCCATCAGATCCGACAGGGGTTATGCCACTGAAGCTTTCTTT
CAIRSDRGYATEAFF
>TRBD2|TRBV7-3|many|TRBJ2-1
TGTGCCAGCAGCTTAATGAGAAGCGGGGGGGCGAATGAGCAGTTCTTC
CASSLMRSGGANEQFF
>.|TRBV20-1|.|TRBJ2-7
TGCAGTGCTAGAGTAACGGGCTACGAGCAGTACTTC
CSARVTGYEQYF
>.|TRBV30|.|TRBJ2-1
TGTGCCTGGAACGACCCTGGGACGAACAATGAGCAGTTCTTC
CAWNDPGTNNEQFF
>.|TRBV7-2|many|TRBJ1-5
TGTGCCAGCAGCGTCCAGGGTTCCGGTCAGCCCCAGCATTTT
CASSVQGSGQPQHF
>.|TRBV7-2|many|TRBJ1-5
TGTGCCAGCAGCGCCGGACCTAATCAGCCCCAGCATTTT
CASSAGPNQPQHF
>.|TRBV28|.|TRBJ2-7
TGTGCCAGCAGTTTACTAGGCCACGAGCAGTACTTC
CASSLLGHEQYF
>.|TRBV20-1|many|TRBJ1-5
TGCAGTGCTAGAGTCAATTTCGGCCAGCCCCAGCATTTT
CSARVNFGQPQHF
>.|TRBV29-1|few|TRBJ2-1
TGCAGCGTGGGAGGCAGGGACTTC
CSVGGRDF
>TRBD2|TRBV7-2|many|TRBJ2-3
TGTGCCAGCACCCAGCGGGGAACAAGCACAGATACGCAGTATTTT
CASTQRGTSTDTQYF
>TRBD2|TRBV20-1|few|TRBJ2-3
TGCAGTGCCCAAGGCGGGGGGGCCAAGGCAGATACGCAGTATTTT
CSAQGGGAKADTQYF
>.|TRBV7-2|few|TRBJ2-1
TGTGCCAGCAGCTTCCGAGGGACCGAAACCCATGAGCAGTTCTTC
CASSFRGTETHEQFF
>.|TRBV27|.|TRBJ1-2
TGTGCCAGCACGGCCTCCCGCGGCTACACCTTC
CASTASRGYTF
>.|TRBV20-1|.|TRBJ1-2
TGCAGTGCTAGTAACGACTATGGCTACACCTTC
CSASNDYGYTF
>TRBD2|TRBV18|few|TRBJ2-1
TGTGCCAGCTCACCTCGGATCGTGGCTAGCGGGGCAGACGAGCAGTTCTTC
CASSPRIVASGADEQFF
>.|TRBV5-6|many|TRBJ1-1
TGTGCCAGCAGCTTTGATCGGACCTCTGAAGCTTTCTTT
CASSFDRTSEAFF
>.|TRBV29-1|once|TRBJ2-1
TGCAGCGTTGAACGGGGGACGAATGAGCAGTTCTTC
CSVERGTNEQFF
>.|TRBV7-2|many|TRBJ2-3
TGTGCCAGCAGCTTACTTTTGGGACGAGGAGGGAGCACAGATACGCAGTATTTT
CASSLLLGRGGSTDTQYF
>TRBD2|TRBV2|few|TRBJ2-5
TGTGCCAGCAGTCCCGGGGGGGCGGGCCAAGAGACCCAGTACTTC
CASSPGGAGQETQYF
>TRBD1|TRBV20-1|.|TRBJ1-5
TGCAGTGCCAGCTTGGACAGGCCGGGTCAGCCCCAGCATTTT
CSASLDRPGQPQHF
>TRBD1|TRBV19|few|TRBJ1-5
TGTGCCAGTACACATAGACAGGGGAATCAGCCCCAGCATTTT
CASTHRQGNQPQHF
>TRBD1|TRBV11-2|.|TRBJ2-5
TGTGCCAGCAGCTTAGGGGGCGCAGGGGGAAGGGTAGAGACCCAGTACTTC
CASSLGGAGGRVETQYF
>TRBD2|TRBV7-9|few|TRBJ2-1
TGTGCCAGCAGCTCCCCGGGACTAGCGGGATACAATGAGCAGTTCTTC
CASSSPGLAGYNEQFF
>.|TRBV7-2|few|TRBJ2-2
TGTGCCAGCAGCTTAGCCAGGATTGCCACCGGGGAGCTGTTTTTT
CASSLARIATGELFF
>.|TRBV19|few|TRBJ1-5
TGTGCCAGTAGTACGGCAGCCCGGCTCCTTCATCAGCCCCAGCATTTT
CASSTAARLLHQPQHF
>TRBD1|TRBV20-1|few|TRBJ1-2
TGCAGTGCTGAGGACAGGCGTTATGGCTACACCTTC
CSAEDRRYGYTF
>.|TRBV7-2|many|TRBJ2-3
TGTGCCAGCAGCCTCCCCGGGGGTACGCAGTATTTT
CASSLPGGTQYF
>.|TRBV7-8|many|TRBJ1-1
TGTGCCAGCAGCTTAAGGGGACCAAACACTGAAGCTTTCTTT
CASSLRGPNTEAFF
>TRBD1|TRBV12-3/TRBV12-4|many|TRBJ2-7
TGTGCCAGCACCCCGGGACAGGGGCCGCACGAGCAGTACTTC
CASTPGQGPHEQYF
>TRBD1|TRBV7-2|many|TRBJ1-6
TGTGCCAGCAGCTTAGAGGGACAGGGGAATTCACCCCTCCACTTT
CASSLEGQGNSPLHF
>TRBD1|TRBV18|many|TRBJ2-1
TGTGCCAGCTCACGGGGACAGGGAGCGAATGAGCAGTTCTTC
CASSRGQGANEQFF
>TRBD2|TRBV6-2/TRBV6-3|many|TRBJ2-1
TGTGCCAGCAGGAGCGGGAGGGCCGTAGGTAATGAGCAGTTCTTC
CASRSGRAVGNEQFF
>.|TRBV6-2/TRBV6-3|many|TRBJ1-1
TGTGCCAGCAGGCCAGGGCCGGTCGCTGAAGCTTTCTTT
CASRPGPVAEAFF
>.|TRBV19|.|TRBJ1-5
TGTGCCAGTACTCCAAGGCAGGGCGCGGGTCAGCCCCAGCATTTT
CASTPRQGAGQPQHF
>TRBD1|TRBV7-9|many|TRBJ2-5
TGTGCCAGCAGCTTTAGAGGGGGCCGAGAGACCCAGTACTTC
CASSFRGGRETQYF
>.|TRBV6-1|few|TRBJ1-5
TGTGCCAGCAGCCCTTCAGGGTCGTCGGAGCCCCAGCATTTT
CASSPSGSSEPQHF
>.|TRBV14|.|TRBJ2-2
TGTGCCAGCAGGCTAACTGGGGACGTAAACACCGGGGAGCTGTTTTTT
CASRLTGDVNTGELFF
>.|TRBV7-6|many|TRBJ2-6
TGTGCCAGCAGCTTAGCGGGCTATGGGGCCAACGTCCTGACTTTC
CASSLAGYGANVLTF
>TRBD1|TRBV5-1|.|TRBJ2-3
TGCGCCAGCAGCTCGGGACAGCCCACAGATACGCAGTATTTT
CASSSGQPTDTQYF
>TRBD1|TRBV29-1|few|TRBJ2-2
TGCAGCGTTGAAGTACCCGACAGGGGGCCCGGGGAGCTGTTTTTT
CSVEVPDRGPGELFF